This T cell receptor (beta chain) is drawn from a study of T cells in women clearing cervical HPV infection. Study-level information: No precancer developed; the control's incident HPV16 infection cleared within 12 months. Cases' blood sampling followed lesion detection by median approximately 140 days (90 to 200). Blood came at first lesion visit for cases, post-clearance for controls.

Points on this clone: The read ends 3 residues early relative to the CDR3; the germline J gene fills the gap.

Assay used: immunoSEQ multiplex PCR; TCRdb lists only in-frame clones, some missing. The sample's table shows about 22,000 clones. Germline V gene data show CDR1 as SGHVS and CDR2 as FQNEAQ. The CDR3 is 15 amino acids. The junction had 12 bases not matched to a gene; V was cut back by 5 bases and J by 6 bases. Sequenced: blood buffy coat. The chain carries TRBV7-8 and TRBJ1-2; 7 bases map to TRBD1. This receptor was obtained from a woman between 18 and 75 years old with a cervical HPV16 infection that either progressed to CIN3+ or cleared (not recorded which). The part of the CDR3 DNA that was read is TGTGCCAGCAGCCCATATACAGGGGTAATAGATGGC. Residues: CASSPYTGVIDG. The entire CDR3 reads CASSPYTGVIDGYTF.